This TCR beta chain is from a study of cytomegalovirus exposure and HLA in healthy donors. Points on this clone: Its antigen is currently unknown. The same CDR3 arises from other DNA sequences in this sample as well.

Study-wide points: Generally TCR sequences proved uncommon, though certain public TCRs appeared in numerous donors. At a 0.05 false discovery rate, a later analysis found approximately 15,000 TCR beta sequences to be associated with HLA alleles. The study put 150 to 200 TCR beta chains on its list as cytomegalovirus-associated. There was a cluster of highly shared sequence variants that was likely a sequencing artifact.

PCR used 60 Vbeta primers and 13 Jbeta primers. TCRdb's table, derived via immunoSEQ multiplex PCR, lists solely in-frame clones and lacks some. The top ten hold 3.8% of the sample, which has about 110,000 clones, 55% to 75% seen once. CDR3 size: 15 residues. The V gene lost 1 base and the J gene lost 6 bases, with 15 bases spanning the gap. Germline CDR1 reads SGHTA; CDR2 reads FQGNSA. The sequenced sample consisted of PBMCs. This sequence was found in a man younger than 40 in good health and CMV-seropositive. The chain uses TRBV7-2 and TRBJ1-1, with D unresolved. DNA for the CDR3: TGTGCCAGCAGCTTAGACGAACGACGGGGTGCTGAAGCTTTCTTT. Its protein is CASSLDERRGAEAFF.